These T cell receptor beta chains were read from a single sample in a study of OX40 agonist ivuxolimab in advanced cancers. Profiled with immunoSEQ multiplex PCR; TCRdb holds only in-frame clones, not every one. Seen here are over 45,000 clones, 85% to 90% observed once, and the top ten hold approximately 1.5%. The input for sequencing was CD4+ or CD8+ T cells sorted from blood, taken in a trial of the OX40 agonist ivuxolimab. These receptors all stem from an adult with an advanced solid tumor such as melanoma, head and neck, liver or kidney cancer. Both conserved end residues are part of each CDR3. The order of the fields is D gene, J gene, V gene, clone size, CDR3 protein, CDR3 DNA. D genes are given only for firm matches. Clone size appears in some rows only: once, few, many, or a class for an expanded clone.

d_gene: .; j_gene: TRBJ1-5; v_gene: TRBV5-4; abundance: .; CDR3aa: CASSGGDGHNQPQHF; CDR3nt: TGTGCCAGCAGCGGAGGGGACGGGCACAATCAGCCCCAGCATTTT
d_gene: .; j_gene: TRBJ2-2; v_gene: TRBV11-3; abundance: .; CDR3aa: CASSLSGLSSGELFF; CDR3nt: TGTGCCAGCAGCCTATCTGGACTCTCCTCCGGGGAGCTGTTTTTT
d_gene: .; j_gene: TRBJ2-5; v_gene: TRBV7-2; abundance: .; CDR3aa: CASSLEGRQRGETQYF; CDR3nt: TGTGCCAGCAGCTTAGAGGGACGTCAGCGTGGCGAGACCCAGTACTTC
d_gene: TRBD2; j_gene: TRBJ2-4; v_gene: TRBV4-1; abundance: .; CDR3aa: CASSQDPGGRLGIQYF; CDR3nt: TGCGCCAGCAGCCAAGACCCGGGGGGACGGTTAGGCATTCAGTACTTC
d_gene: .; j_gene: TRBJ2-3; v_gene: TRBV7-7; abundance: .; CDR3aa: CASSFSGERGDTQYF; CDR3nt: TGTGCTAGCAGCTTCTCGGGGGAGAGAGGAGATACGCAGTATTTT
d_gene: .; j_gene: TRBJ2-1; v_gene: TRBV5-6; abundance: .; CDR3aa: CASSNYNEQFF; CDR3nt: TGTGCCAGCAGCAACTACAATGAGCAGTTCTTC
d_gene: TRBD1; j_gene: TRBJ2-7; v_gene: TRBV30; abundance: once; CDR3aa: CAWGDRAPSYEQYF; CDR3nt: TGTGCCTGGGGAGACAGGGCCCCCTCCTACGAGCAGTACTTC
d_gene: .; j_gene: TRBJ1-1; v_gene: TRBV6-5; abundance: .; CDR3aa: CASSYASGLNTEAFF; CDR3nt: TGTGCCAGCAGTTACGCTTCGGGTCTTAACACTGAAGCTTTCTTT
d_gene: .; j_gene: TRBJ2-7; v_gene: TRBV7-6; abundance: .; CDR3aa: CASSLASRGANYEQYF; CDR3nt: TGTGCCAGCAGCTTGGCCTCACGGGGGGCGAATTACGAGCAGTACTTC
d_gene: TRBD2; j_gene: TRBJ2-4; v_gene: TRBV2; abundance: .; CDR3aa: CASSSSGGVDIQYF; CDR3nt: TGTGCCAGCAGTTCTAGCGGGGGTGTAGACATTCAGTACTTC
d_gene: .; j_gene: TRBJ1-1; v_gene: TRBV14; abundance: .; CDR3aa: CASSQLQNTEAFF; CDR3nt: TGTGCCAGCAGCCAACTACAGAACACTGAAGCTTTCTTT
d_gene: TRBD1; j_gene: TRBJ1-2; v_gene: TRBV27; abundance: .; CDR3aa: CASSWSVRGGDYGYTF; CDR3nt: TGTGCCAGCAGTTGGTCCGTCAGAGGGGGCGACTATGGCTACACCTTC
d_gene: .; j_gene: TRBJ2-4; v_gene: TRBV28; abundance: .; CDR3aa: CASSFSQYENIQYF; CDR3nt: TGTGCCAGCAGTTTCAGCCAGTACGAAAACATTCAGTACTTC
d_gene: .; j_gene: TRBJ2-7; v_gene: TRBV2; abundance: .; CDR3aa: CASRRRNNHEQYF; CDR3nt: TGTGCCAGCAGGAGGCGGAACAATCACGAGCAGTACTTC
d_gene: .; j_gene: TRBJ2-7; v_gene: TRBV21-1; abundance: .; CDR3aa: CATGQDVRLAGDYEQYF; CDR3nt: TGTGCCACCGGACAGGACGTACGACTAGCGGGGGACTACGAGCAGTACTTC
d_gene: .; j_gene: TRBJ2-1; v_gene: TRBV4-1; abundance: .; CDR3aa: CASSQDLRVNREYNEQFF; CDR3nt: TGCGCCAGCAGCCAAGATCTGAGGGTAAACAGAGAATACAATGAGCAGTTCTTC
d_gene: TRBD2; j_gene: TRBJ2-1; v_gene: TRBV11-2; abundance: .; CDR3aa: CASSLLGGTSGREGNEQFF; CDR3nt: TGTGCCAGCAGCTTACTGGGCGGGACTAGCGGGAGGGAGGGCAATGAGCAGTTCTTC
d_gene: TRBD2; j_gene: TRBJ2-7; v_gene: TRBV2; abundance: .; CDR3aa: CASSGASGSYEQYF; CDR3nt: TGTGCCAGCAGTGGGGCTAGCGGATCCTACGAGCAGTACTTC
d_gene: TRBD1; j_gene: TRBJ1-2; v_gene: TRBV6-5; abundance: .; CDR3aa: CASSSPGQGPYGYTF; CDR3nt: TGTGCCAGCAGTTCTCCGGGACAGGGCCCCTATGGCTACACCTTC
d_gene: .; j_gene: TRBJ2-7; v_gene: TRBV19; abundance: once; CDR3aa: CASSDSYEQYF; CDR3nt: TGTGCCAGTAGCGACAGCTACGAGCAGTACTTC
d_gene: .; j_gene: TRBJ1-1; v_gene: TRBV6-1; abundance: once; CDR3aa: CASSDNRDTEAFF; CDR3nt: TGTGCCAGCAGTGACAACAGAGACACTGAAGCTTTCTTT
d_gene: .; j_gene: TRBJ1-2; v_gene: TRBV27; abundance: .; CDR3aa: CASSLSRGTDGYTF; CDR3nt: TGTGCCAGCAGTTTATCACGGGGTACGGATGGCTACACCTTC
d_gene: TRBD1; j_gene: TRBJ1-6; v_gene: TRBV4-2; abundance: once; CDR3aa: CASSQRTGGGPLHF; CDR3nt: TGTGCCAGCAGCCAACGGACAGGTGGAGGACCCCTCCACTTT
d_gene: TRBD1; j_gene: TRBJ1-2; v_gene: TRBV14; abundance: few; CDR3aa: CASSQATGNYGYTF; CDR3nt: TGTGCCAGCAGCCAAGCGACAGGGAACTATGGCTACACCTTC
d_gene: .; j_gene: TRBJ1-2; v_gene: TRBV30; abundance: .; CDR3aa: CAWSARAYGYTF; CDR3nt: TGTGCCTGGAGTGCCAGGGCGTACGGCTACACCTTC
d_gene: .; j_gene: TRBJ1-2; v_gene: TRBV18; abundance: .; CDR3aa: CASSPPSRDGYTF; CDR3nt: TGTGCCAGCTCACCACCGAGTAGGGATGGCTACACCTTC
d_gene: TRBD1; j_gene: TRBJ1-5; v_gene: TRBV6-1; abundance: .; CDR3aa: CASSWTTGSNQPQHF; CDR3nt: TGTGCCAGCAGTTGGACGACAGGGAGCAATCAGCCCCAGCATTTT
d_gene: TRBD2; j_gene: TRBJ2-1; v_gene: TRBV7-9; abundance: .; CDR3aa: CASSPPGTRINEQFF; CDR3nt: TGTGCCAGCAGCCCACCCGGGACTAGGATCAATGAGCAGTTCTTC
d_gene: .; j_gene: TRBJ1-2; v_gene: TRBV7-6; abundance: .; CDR3aa: CASSLGLGYTF; CDR3nt: TGTGCCAGCAGCTTAGGCCTAGGCTACACCTTC
d_gene: .; j_gene: TRBJ1-4; v_gene: TRBV4-2; abundance: .; CDR3aa: CASSRERQGINEKLFF; CDR3nt: TGTGCCAGCAGCCGCGAGAGGCAGGGGATTAATGAAAAACTGTTTTTT
d_gene: .; j_gene: TRBJ1-1; v_gene: TRBV12-5; abundance: .; CDR3aa: CASARGGLTEAFF; CDR3nt: TGTGCTAGTGCCCGGGGGGGGTTAACTGAAGCTTTCTTT
d_gene: .; j_gene: TRBJ2-3; v_gene: TRBV7-3; abundance: .; CDR3aa: CASSLDGSTDTQYF; CDR3nt: TGTGCCAGCAGCCTAGACGGTAGCACAGATACGCAGTATTTT
d_gene: TRBD2; j_gene: TRBJ2-3; v_gene: TRBV19; abundance: .; CDR3aa: CASSTWRAGVTDTQYF; CDR3nt: TGTGCCAGTAGTACCTGGAGGGCGGGGGTCACAGATACGCAGTATTTT
d_gene: .; j_gene: TRBJ1-6; v_gene: TRBV6-5; abundance: .; CDR3aa: CASSYSDGNSPLHF; CDR3nt: TGTGCCAGCAGTTACTCGGACGGGAATTCACCCCTCCACTTT
d_gene: .; j_gene: TRBJ1-5; v_gene: TRBV6-1; abundance: .; CDR3aa: CASSDPGANQPQHF; CDR3nt: TGTGCCAGCAGTGACCCCGGGGCCAATCAGCCCCAGCATTTT
d_gene: TRBD1; j_gene: TRBJ2-5; v_gene: TRBV5-1; abundance: .; CDR3aa: CASSLQGQLQETQYF; CDR3nt: TGCGCCAGCAGCTTACAGGGACAGCTACAAGAGACCCAGTACTTC
d_gene: .; j_gene: TRBJ2-7; v_gene: TRBV5-1; abundance: .; CDR3aa: CASSQGGEQYF; CDR3nt: TGCGCCAGCAGCCAGGGTGGCGAGCAGTACTTC
d_gene: .; j_gene: TRBJ1-5; v_gene: TRBV13; abundance: .; CDR3aa: CASSADRNQPQHF; CDR3nt: TGTGCCAGCAGCGCGGACAGAAATCAGCCCCAGCATTTT
d_gene: .; j_gene: TRBJ1-1; v_gene: TRBV2; abundance: .; CDR3aa: CASSVGQMNTEAFF; CDR3nt: TGTGCCAGCAGTGTGGGACAAATGAACACTGAAGCTTTCTTT
d_gene: .; j_gene: TRBJ2-7; v_gene: TRBV5-8; abundance: .; CDR3aa: CASSDWGSYEQYF; CDR3nt: TGTGCCAGCTCGGACTGGGGCTCCTACGAGCAGTACTTC
d_gene: .; j_gene: TRBJ1-4; v_gene: TRBV11-2; abundance: once; CDR3aa: CASIDEKLFF; CDR3nt: TGTGCCAGCATCGACGAAAAACTGTTTTTT
d_gene: TRBD1; j_gene: TRBJ1-4; v_gene: TRBV12-5; abundance: .; CDR3aa: CASGLFGQGATNEKLFF; CDR3nt: TGTGCTAGTGGTTTGTTCGGACAGGGGGCAACTAATGAAAAACTGTTTTTT
d_gene: TRBD1; j_gene: TRBJ2-3; v_gene: TRBV19; abundance: once; CDR3aa: CASSIRGDRTDTQYF; CDR3nt: TGTGCCAGTAGTATAAGGGGGGACAGGACAGATACGCAGTATTTT
d_gene: .; j_gene: TRBJ2-5; v_gene: TRBV14; abundance: .; CDR3aa: CASSQDLAETQYF; CDR3nt: TGTGCCAGCAGCCAAGATCTGGCAGAGACCCAGTACTTC
d_gene: .; j_gene: TRBJ2-5; v_gene: TRBV5-1; abundance: few; CDR3aa: CASSLGIDRFQETQYF; CDR3nt: TGCGCCAGCAGCTTGGGTATAGACAGGTTCCAAGAGACCCAGTACTTC